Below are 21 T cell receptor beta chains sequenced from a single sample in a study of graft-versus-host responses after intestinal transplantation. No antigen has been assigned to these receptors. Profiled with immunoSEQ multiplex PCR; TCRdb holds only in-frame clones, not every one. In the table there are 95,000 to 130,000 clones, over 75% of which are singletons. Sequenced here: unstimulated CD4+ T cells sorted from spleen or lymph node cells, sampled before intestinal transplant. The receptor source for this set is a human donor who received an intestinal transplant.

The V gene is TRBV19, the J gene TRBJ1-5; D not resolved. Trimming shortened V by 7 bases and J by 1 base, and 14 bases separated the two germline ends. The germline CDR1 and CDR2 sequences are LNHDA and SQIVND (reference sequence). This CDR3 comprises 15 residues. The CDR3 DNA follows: TGTGCCAGTATTACCCATGGAGGGAGCAATCAGCCCCAGCATTTT. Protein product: CASITHGGSNQPQHF. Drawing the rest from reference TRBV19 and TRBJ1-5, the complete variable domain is DGGITQSPKYLFRKEGQNVTLSCEQNLNHDAMYWYRQDPGQGLRLIYYSQIVNDFQKGDIAEGYSVSREKKESFPLTVTSAQKNPTAFYLCASITHGGSNQPQHFGDGTRLSIL.

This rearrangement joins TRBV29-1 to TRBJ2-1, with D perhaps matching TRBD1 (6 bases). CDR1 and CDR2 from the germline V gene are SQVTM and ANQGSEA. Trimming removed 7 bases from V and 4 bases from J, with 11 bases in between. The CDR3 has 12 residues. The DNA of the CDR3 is TGCAGCGGACTCAGGGGTTACAATGAGCAGTTCTTC. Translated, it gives CSGLRGYNEQFF.

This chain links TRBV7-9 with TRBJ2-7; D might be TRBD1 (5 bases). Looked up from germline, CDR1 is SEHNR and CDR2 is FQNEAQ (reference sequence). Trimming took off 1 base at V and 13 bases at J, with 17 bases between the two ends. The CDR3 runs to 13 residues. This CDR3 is CASSLGATGRDYF. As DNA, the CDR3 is TGTGCCAGCAGCTTAGGTGCTACAGGTCGAGACTACTTC.

As DNA, the CDR3 is TGCGCCAGCAGCCAAGTCGACCGGGAGAGTCGGTTCTTC. Translating it yields CASSQVDRESRFF. The V gene is TRBV4-1, the J gene TRBJ2-1; TRBD2 might be the D (6 bases). The CDR3 has 13 residues. In germline, CDR1 is MGHRA, CDR2 YSYEKL. The V end was cut by 1 base, the J end by 15 bases, with 16 bases between.

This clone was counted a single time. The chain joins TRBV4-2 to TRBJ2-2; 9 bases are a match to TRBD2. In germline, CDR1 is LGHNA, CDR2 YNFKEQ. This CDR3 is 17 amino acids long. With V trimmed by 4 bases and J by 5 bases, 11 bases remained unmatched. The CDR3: CASSLDRLADQTGELFF. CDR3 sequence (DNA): TGTGCCAGCAGCCTAGACCGACTAGCGGACCAAACCGGGGAGCTGTTTTTT.

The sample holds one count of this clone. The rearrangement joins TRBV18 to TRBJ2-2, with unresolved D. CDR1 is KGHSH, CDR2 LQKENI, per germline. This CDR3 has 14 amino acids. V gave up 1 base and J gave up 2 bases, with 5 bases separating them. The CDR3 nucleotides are TGTGCCAGCTCACCACGAGGAAACACCGGGGAGCTGTTTTTT. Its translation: CASSPRGNTGELFF.

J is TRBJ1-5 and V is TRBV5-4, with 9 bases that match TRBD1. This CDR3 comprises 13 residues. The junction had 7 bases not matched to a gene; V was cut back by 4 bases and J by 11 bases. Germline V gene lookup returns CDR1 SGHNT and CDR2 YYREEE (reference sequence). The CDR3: CASSQDRGGSQHF. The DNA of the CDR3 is TGTGCCAGCAGCCAAGACAGGGGGGGGTCCCAGCATTTT.

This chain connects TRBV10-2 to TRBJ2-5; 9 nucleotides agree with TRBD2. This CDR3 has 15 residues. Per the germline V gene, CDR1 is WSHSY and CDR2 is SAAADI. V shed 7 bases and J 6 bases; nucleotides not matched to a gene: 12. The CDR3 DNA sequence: TGCGCCAGCACCCTGGTCGCGGGGGGGGCTCAGACCCAGTACTTC. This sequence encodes CASTLVAGGAQTQYF.

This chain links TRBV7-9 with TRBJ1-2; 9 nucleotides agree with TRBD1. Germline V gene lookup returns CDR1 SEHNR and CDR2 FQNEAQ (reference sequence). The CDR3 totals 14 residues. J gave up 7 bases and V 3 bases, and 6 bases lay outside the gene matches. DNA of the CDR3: TGTGCCAGCAGCTTGGGACAGGGAGTCTTTGGCTACACCTTC. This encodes CASSLGQGVFGYTF.

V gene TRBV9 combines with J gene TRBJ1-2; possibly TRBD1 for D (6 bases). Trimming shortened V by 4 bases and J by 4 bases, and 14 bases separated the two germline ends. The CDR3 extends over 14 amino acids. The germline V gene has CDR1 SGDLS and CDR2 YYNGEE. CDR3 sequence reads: CASSPRQVPYGYTF. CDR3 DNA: TGTGCCAGCAGCCCACGACAGGTTCCCTATGGCTACACCTTC.

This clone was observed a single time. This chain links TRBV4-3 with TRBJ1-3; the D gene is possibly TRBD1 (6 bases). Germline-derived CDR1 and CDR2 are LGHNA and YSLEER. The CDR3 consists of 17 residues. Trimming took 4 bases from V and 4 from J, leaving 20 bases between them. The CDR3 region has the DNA TGCGCCAGCAGCCCGATAGCAGGGGACGGCCCAGGAAACACCATATATTTT. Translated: CASSPIAGDGPGNTIYF.

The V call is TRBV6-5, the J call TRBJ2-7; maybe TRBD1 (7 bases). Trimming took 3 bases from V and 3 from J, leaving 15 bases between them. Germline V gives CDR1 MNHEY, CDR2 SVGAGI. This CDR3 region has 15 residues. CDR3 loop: CASSYSAGGLYEQYF. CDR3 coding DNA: TGTGCCAGCAGTTATTCGGCAGGGGGACTCTACGAGCAGTACTTC.

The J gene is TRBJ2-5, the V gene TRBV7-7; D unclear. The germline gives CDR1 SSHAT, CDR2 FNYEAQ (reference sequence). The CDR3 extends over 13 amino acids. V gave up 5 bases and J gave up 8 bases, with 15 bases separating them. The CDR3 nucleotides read TGTGCCAGCAGCCCCAGTGGCGGCGGTACCCAGTACTTC. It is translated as CASSPSGGGTQYF.

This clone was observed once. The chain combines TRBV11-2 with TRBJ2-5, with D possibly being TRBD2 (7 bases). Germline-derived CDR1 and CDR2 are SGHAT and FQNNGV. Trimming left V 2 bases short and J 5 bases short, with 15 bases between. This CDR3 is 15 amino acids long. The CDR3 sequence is CASSLNRGATETQYF. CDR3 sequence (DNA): TGTGCCAGCAGCTTAAACCGGGGGGCCACGGAGACCCAGTACTTC.

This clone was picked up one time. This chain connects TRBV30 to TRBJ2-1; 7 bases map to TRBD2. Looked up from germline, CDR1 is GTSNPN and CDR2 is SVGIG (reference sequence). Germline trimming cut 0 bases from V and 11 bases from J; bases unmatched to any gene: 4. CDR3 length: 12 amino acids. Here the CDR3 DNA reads TGTGCCTGGAGTGTACGGCGGGAGCAGCAGTTCTTC. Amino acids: CAWSVRREQQFF.

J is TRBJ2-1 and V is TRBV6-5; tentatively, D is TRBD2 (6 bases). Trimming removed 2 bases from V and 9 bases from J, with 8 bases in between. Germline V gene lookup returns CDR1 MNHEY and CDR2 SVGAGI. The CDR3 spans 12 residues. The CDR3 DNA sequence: TGTGCCAGCAGTTACGCGGGGATTGAGCAGTTCTTC. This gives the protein CASSYAGIEQFF.

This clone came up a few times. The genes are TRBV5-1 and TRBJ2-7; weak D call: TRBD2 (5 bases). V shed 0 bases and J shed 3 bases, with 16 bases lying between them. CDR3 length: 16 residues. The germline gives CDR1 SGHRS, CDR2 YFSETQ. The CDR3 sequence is CASSLGTSGLFYEQYF. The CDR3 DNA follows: TGCGCCAGCAGCTTGGGGACGTCTGGACTTTTCTACGAGCAGTACTTC.

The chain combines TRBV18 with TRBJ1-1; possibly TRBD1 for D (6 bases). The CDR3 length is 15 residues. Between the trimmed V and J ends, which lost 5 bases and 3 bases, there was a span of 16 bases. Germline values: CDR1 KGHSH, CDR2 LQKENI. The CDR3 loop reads CASSLGRGHYTEAFF. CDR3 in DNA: TGTGCCAGCTCATTGGGCAGGGGACACTACACTGAAGCTTTCTTT.

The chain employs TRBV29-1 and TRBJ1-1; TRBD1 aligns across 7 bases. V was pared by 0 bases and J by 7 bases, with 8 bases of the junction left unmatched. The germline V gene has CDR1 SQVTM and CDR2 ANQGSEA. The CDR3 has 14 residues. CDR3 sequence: CSVEEGGQYIEAFF. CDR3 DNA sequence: TGCAGCGTTGAAGAGGGGGGACAGTATATTGAAGCTTTCTTT.

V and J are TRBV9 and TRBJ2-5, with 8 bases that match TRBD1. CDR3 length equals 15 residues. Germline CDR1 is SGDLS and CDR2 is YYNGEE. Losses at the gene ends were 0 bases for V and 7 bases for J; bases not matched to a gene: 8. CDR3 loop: CASSVEGQEFGTQYF. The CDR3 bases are TGTGCCAGCAGCGTAGAGGGACAGGAATTTGGGACCCAGTACTTC.

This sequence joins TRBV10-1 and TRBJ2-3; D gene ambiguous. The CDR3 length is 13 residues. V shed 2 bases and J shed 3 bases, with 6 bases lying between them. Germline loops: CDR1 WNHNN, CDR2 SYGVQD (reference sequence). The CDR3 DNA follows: TGCGCCAGCAGTGAGGCCGGGACAGATACGCAGTATTTT. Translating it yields CASSEAGTDTQYF.